The 13 T cell receptor beta chains listed next were all sequenced from one sample in a study of T cells in Graves' hyperthyroidism and ophthalmopathy. Amplified regions were TCR beta CDR3 sequences from RNA transcripts. The TCR CDR3 was amplified in a first-round RT-PCR using the HTBI primer set. TCRdb re-derived calls from the multiplex PCR reads in MiXCR, one entry per CDR3 protein. The sample lists over 500,000 distinct CDR3 sequences, roughly 15% occurring once. Specimen: blood. The receptors shown here come from a woman aged 40 to 50 with Graves' hyperthyroidism.

The chain combines TRBV9 with TRBJ1-1; tentatively, D is TRBD1 (6 bases). V was pared by 4 bases and J by 7 bases, with 17 bases between. Germline lookup yields CDR1 SGDLS and CDR2 YYNGEE. The CDR3 contains 14 residues. Here the CDR3 DNA reads TGTGCCAGCAGCCTCCGGGGGGGCGCCGATGAAGCTTTCTTT. This translates into CASSLRGGADEAFF.

Many counts were recorded for this clonotype. The J gene is TRBJ1-1, the V gene TRBV28; TRBD1 matches at 8 bases. V was clipped by 7 bases and J by 5 bases; unmatched bases: 15. The germline gives CDR1 MDHEN, CDR2 SYDVKM. The CDR3 loop spans 16 amino acids. CDR3 residues: CASIEGGNRGRTEAFF. CDR3 coding DNA: TGTGCCAGCATCGAAGGGGGCAACAGGGGGAGAACTGAAGCTTTCTTT.

This rearrangement joins TRBV4-1 to TRBJ2-2; D ambiguous. Germline V gene sequence: CDR1 MGHRA, CDR2 YSYEKL. This CDR3 spans 15 amino acids. V shed 1 base and J shed 2 bases, with 8 bases lying between them. For the CDR3, the DNA is TGCGCCAGCAGCCAAGTACTTACCAACACCGGGGAGCTGTTTTTT. It yields the protein CASSQVLTNTGELFF.

The chain is built from TRBV5-1 and TRBJ2-3, with D possibly matching TRBD1 (5 bases). V was trimmed by 4 bases and J by 4 bases, leaving 16 bases between them. This CDR3 region has 15 residues. Germline V CDR1 and CDR2: SGHRS, YFSETQ. The CDR3: CASSPDSPSPDTQYF. The CDR3 DNA is TGCGCCAGCAGCCCCGACAGCCCGAGCCCAGATACGCAGTATTTT.

This clonotype was seen ten or more times. The J gene is TRBJ2-1, the V gene TRBV7-9; 8 nucleotides align to TRBD2. CDR1 and CDR2 from the germline V gene are SEHNR and FQNEAQ (reference sequence). Unmatched junction bases numbered 15, after V lost 5 bases and J lost 9 bases. CDR3 length equals 16 residues. CDR3 in DNA: TGTGCCAGCAGCCCCCCTGGCGGGAGGAGTATCGGTGAGCAGTTCTTC. It encodes CASSPPGGRSIGEQFF.

This clonotype was seen only once. Relative to the germline gene, one junction end is altered; a read error may explain this. The chain has TRBV14 and TRBJ2-6, with a weak D call TRBD1 (5 bases). This CDR3 comprises 16 residues. Germline CDR1 reads SGHDN; CDR2 reads FVKESK. CDR3 in amino acids: CVSSQPPGLGANVLTF. The CDR3 DNA sequence: TGTGTCAGCAGCCAACCGCCAGGGCTTGGGGCCAACGTCCTGACTTTC.

This clonotype occurred a few times. The V and J genes are TRBV29-1 and TRBJ2-3; 12 bases match TRBD2. Germline-derived CDR1 and CDR2 are SQVTM and ANQGSEA. This CDR3 region has 14 residues. After removal of 6 bases from V and 5 bases from J, the junction contained 6 bases not matched to a gene. The CDR3 DNA follows: TGCAGCGTCCCCCCGGGACTAGCGGGAGATACGCAGTATTTT. Its protein is CSVPPGLAGDTQYF.

This clonotype was counted ten times or more. The CDR3 loop is CASSFQWGVAQETQYF. The CDR3 DNA sequence: TGTGCCAGCAGTTTCCAGTGGGGGGTTGCCCAAGAGACCCAGTACTTC. This sequence joins TRBV28 and TRBJ2-5; TRBD2 might be the D (6 bases). V lost 3 bases, J lost 1 base, and 15 bases lay in between. This CDR3 contains 16 residues. The germline gives CDR1 MDHEN, CDR2 SYDVKM.

This clonotype was seen at least ten times. This chain connects TRBV12-3 or TRBV12-4 to TRBJ2-5, with 7 bases identical to TRBD2. V lost 4 bases, J lost 5 bases, and 10 bases stayed unmatched. The CDR3 has 15 residues. CDR3 loop: CASSWVREHGETQYF. In DNA, the CDR3 is TGTGCCAGCAGTTGGGTGCGGGAGCACGGGGAGACCCAGTACTTC.

The V call is TRBV29-1, the J call TRBJ1-1; D perhaps matches TRBD1 (5 bases). This CDR3 spans 11 amino acids. V lost 7 bases to trimming and J lost 3 bases, with 9 bases between them. Germline-derived CDR1 and CDR2 are SQVTM and ANQGSEA. Here the CDR3 DNA reads TGCAGCGCTCAGGGTTACACTGAAGCTTTCTTT. Residues: CSAQGYTEAFF.

This clonotype came up many times. The V call is TRBV7-6, the J call TRBJ1-4; no firm D call. Germline CDR1 is SGHVS and CDR2 is FNYEAQ. This CDR3 contains 14 residues. V lost 1 base, J lost 4 bases, and 7 bases lay in between. The CDR3 region is CASSLGALNEKLFF. CDR3 sequence (DNA): TGTGCCAGCAGCTTAGGCGCGCTTAATGAAAAACTGTTTTTT. Filled out from reference TRBV7-6 and TRBJ1-4, the complete variable domain reads GAGVSQSPRYKVTKRGQDVALRCDPISGHVSLYWYRQALGQGPEFLTYFNYEAQQDKSGLPNDRFSAERPEGSISTLTIQRTEQRDSAMYRCASSLGALNEKLFFGSGTQLSVL.

This clonotype turned up a few times. The chain is built from TRBV19 and TRBJ2-1, with D tentatively TRBD2 (6 bases). CDR3 size: 13 residues. The germline gives CDR1 LNHDA, CDR2 SQIVND (reference sequence). V was clipped by 8 bases and J by 7 bases, with 15 bases between them. Here the CDR3 reads CASDPGGINEQFF. CDR3 nucleotide sequence: TGTGCCAGTGACCCTGGCGGGATAAATGAGCAGTTCTTC.

This clonotype showed up many times. The chain employs TRBV7-9 and TRBJ2-7; no reliable D call. CDR1 is SEHNR, CDR2 FQNEAQ, per germline (reference sequence). Trimming took 1 base from V and 8 from J, leaving 9 bases between them. The CDR3 is made up of 12 amino acids. CDR3 residues: CASSLVQEKQYF. DNA for the CDR3: TGTGCCAGCAGCTTAGTTCAGGAGAAGCAGTACTTC.